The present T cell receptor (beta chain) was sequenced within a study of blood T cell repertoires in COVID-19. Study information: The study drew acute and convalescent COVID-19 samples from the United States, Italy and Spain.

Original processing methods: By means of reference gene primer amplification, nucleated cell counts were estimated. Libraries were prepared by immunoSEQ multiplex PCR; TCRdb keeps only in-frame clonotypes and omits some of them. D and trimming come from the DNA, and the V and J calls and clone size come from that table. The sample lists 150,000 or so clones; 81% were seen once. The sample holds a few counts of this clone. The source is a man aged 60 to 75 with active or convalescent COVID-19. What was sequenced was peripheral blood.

The CDR3, as DNA: TGTGCCAGCAGCCCCGGACTAGCGTCAGGTTACGAGCAGTACTTC. Translating it yields CASSPGLASGYEQYF. The chain uses TRBV6-6 and TRBJ2-7, with TRBD2 matching over 9 bases. The CDR3 runs 15 residues. V gave up 6 bases and J gave up 4 bases; unmatched junction bases: 10. Germline V gives CDR1 MNHNY, CDR2 SVGAGI (reference sequence).